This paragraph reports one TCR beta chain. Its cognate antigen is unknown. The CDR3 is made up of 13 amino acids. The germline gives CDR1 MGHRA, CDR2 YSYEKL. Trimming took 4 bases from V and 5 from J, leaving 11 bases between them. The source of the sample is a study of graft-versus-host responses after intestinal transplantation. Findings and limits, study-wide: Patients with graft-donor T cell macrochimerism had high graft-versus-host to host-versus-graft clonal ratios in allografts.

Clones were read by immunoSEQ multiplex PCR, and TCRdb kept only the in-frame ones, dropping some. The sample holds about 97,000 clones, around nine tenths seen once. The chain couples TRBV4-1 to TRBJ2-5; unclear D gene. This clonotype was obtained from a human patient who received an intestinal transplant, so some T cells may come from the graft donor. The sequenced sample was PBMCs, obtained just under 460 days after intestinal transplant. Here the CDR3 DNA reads TGCGCCAGCAGCCCGCAGAGATGGGAGACCCAGTACTTC. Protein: CASSPQRWETQYF.